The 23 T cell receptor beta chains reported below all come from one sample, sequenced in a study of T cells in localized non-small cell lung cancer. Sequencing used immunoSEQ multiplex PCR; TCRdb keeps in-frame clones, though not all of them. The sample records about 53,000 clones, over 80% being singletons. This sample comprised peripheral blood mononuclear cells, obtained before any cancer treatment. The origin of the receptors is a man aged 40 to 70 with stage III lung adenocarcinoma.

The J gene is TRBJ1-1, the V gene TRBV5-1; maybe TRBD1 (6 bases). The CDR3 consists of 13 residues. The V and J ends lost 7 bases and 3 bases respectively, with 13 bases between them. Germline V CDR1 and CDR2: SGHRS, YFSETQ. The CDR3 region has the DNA TGCGCCAGCGGGGGGGCCGGGCACACTGAAGCTTTCTTT. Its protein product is CASGGAGHTEAFF.

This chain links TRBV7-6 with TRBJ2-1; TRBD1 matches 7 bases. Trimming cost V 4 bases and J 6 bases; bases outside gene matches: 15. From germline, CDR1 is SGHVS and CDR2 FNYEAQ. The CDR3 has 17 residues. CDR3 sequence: CASSSIEGDRTINEQFF. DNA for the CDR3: TGTGCCAGCAGCTCTATAGAAGGGGACAGAACGATCAATGAGCAGTTCTTC.

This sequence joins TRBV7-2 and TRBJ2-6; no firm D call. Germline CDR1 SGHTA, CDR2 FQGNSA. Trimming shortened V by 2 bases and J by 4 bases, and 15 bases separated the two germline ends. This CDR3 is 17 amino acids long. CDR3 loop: CASSLKTRLDGANVLTF. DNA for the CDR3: TGTGCCAGCAGCTTAAAAACACGGCTTGACGGGGCCAACGTCCTGACTTTC.

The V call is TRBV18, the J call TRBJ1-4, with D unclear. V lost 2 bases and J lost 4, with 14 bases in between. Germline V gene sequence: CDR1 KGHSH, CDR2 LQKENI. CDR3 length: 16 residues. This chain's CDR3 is CASSPASTAYNEKLFF. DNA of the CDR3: TGTGCCAGCTCACCAGCATCGACCGCCTATAATGAAAAACTGTTTTTT.

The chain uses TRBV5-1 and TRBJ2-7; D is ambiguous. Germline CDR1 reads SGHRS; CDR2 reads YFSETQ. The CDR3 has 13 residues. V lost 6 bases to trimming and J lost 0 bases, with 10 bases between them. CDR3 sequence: CASTLDVSYEQYF. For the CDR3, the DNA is TGCGCCAGCACCCTGGACGTCTCCTACGAGCAGTACTTC.

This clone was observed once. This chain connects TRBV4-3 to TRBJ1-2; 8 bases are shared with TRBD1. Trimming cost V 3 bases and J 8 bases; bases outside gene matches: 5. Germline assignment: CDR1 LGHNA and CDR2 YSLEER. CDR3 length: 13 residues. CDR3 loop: CASSHGQGHGYTF. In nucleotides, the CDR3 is TGCGCCAGCAGCCATGGACAGGGTCACGGCTACACCTTC.

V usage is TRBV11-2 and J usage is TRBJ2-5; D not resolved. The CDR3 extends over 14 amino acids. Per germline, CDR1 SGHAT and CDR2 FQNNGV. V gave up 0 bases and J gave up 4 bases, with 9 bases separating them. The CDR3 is CASSLELALETQYF. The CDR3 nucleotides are TGTGCCAGCAGCTTAGAGCTGGCGTTAGAGACCCAGTACTTC.

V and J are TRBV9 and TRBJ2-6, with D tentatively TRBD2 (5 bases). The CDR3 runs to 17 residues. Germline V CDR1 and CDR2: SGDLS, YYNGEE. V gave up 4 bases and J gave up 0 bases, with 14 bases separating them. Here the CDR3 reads CASSFPSSPSGANVLTF. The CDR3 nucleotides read TGTGCCAGCAGCTTTCCTAGCTCCCCCTCTGGGGCCAACGTCCTGACTTTC.

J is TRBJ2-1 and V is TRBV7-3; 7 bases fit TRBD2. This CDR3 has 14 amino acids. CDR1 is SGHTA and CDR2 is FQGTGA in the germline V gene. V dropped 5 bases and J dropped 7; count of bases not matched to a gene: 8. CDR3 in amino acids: CASSINGGFNEQFF. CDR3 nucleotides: TGTGCCAGCAGCATAAACGGGGGGTTTAATGAGCAGTTCTTC.

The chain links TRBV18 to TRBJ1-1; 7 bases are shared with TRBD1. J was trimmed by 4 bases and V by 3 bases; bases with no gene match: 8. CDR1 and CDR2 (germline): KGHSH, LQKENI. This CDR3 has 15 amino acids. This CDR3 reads CASSPSEGAATEAFF. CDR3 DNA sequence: TGTGCCAGCTCACCCTCCGAGGGGGCGGCCACTGAAGCTTTCTTT.

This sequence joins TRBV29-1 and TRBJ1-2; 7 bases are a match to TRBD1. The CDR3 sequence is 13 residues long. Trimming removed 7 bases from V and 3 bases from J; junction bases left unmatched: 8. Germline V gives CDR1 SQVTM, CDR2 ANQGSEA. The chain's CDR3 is CSDRTGGDYGYTF. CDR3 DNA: TGCAGCGATCGGACAGGTGGCGACTATGGCTACACCTTC.

This chain's CDR3 is CASSGLAGLYEQYF. The DNA of the CDR3 is TGTGCCAGCAGCGGGCTAGCGGGGTTGTACGAGCAGTACTTC. The chain couples TRBV27 to TRBJ2-7; 9 nucleotides line up with TRBD2. Germline CDR1 and CDR2: MNHEY and SMNVEV (reference sequence). This CDR3 contains 14 residues. The trim removed 6 bases at V and 4 bases at J, leaving 7 bases unmatched.

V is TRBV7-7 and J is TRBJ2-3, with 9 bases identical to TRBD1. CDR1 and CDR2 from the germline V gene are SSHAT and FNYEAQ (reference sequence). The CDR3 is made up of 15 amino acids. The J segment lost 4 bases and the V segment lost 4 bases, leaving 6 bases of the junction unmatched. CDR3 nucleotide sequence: TGTGCCAGCAGCTCCAAGACAGGGGGGGCAGATACGCAGTATTTT. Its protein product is CASSSKTGGADTQYF.

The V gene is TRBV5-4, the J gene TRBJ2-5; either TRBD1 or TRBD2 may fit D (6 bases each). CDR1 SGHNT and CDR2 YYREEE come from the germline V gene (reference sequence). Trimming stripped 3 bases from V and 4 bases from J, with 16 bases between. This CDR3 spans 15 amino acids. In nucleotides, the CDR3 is TGTGCCAGCAGCTCGACACAGGGAGGAGGAGAGACCCAGTACTTC. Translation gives CASSSTQGGGETQYF. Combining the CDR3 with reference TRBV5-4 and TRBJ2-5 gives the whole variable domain ETGVTQSPTHLIKTRGQQVTLRCSSQSGHNTVSWYQQALGQGPQFIFQYYREEENGRGNFPPRFSGLQFPNYSSELNVNALELDDSALYLCASSSTQGGGETQYFGPGTRLLVL.

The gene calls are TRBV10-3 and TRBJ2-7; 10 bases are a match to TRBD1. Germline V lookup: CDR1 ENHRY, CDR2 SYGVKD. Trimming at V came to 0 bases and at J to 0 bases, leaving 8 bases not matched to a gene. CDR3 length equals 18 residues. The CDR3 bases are TGTGCCATCAGTGAGTCGACAGGGGGCGCGGAAGGCTCCTACGAGCAGTACTTC. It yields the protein CAISESTGGAEGSYEQYF.

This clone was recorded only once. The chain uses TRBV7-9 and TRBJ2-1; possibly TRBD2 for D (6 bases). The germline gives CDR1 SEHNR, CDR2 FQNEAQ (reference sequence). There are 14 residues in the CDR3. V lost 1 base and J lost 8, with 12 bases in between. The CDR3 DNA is TGTGCCAGCAGCTTAGGGGGGGTTCGGGATGAGCAGTTCTTC. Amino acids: CASSLGGVRDEQFF. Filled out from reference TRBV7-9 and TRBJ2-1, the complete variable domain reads DTGVSQNPRHKITKRGQNVTFRCDPISEHNRLYWYRQTLGQGPEFLTYFQNEAQLEKSRLLSDRFSAERPKGSFSTLEIQRTEQGDSAMYLCASSLGGVRDEQFFGPGTRLTVL.

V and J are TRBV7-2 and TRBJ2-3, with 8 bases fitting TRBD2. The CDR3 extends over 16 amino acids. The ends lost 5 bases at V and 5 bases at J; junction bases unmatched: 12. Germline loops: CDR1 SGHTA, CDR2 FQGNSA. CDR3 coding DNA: TGTGCCAGCAGCACAGCAATAGCGGGGTATGGAGATACGCAGTATTTT. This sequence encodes CASSTAIAGYGDTQYF.

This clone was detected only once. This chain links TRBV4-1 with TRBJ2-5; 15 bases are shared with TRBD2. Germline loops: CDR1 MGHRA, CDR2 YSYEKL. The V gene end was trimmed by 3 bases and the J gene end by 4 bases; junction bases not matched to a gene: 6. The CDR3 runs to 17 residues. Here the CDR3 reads CASSQGLAGGIRETQYF. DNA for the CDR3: TGCGCCAGCAGCCAGGGACTAGCGGGAGGTATACGAGAGACCCAGTACTTC.

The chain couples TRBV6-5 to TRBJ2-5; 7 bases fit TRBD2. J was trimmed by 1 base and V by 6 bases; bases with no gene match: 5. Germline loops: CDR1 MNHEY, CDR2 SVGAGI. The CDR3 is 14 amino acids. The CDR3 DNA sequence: TGTGCCAGCAGCCCGACTAGCACCCAAGAGACCCAGTACTTC. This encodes CASSPTSTQETQYF.

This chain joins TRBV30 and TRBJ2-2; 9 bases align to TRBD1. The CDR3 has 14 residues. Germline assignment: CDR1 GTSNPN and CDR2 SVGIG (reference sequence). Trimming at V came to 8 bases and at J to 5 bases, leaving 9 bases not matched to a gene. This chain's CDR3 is CALTGTGFTGELFF. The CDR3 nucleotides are TGTGCCCTTACCGGGACAGGGTTTACCGGGGAGCTGTTTTTT.

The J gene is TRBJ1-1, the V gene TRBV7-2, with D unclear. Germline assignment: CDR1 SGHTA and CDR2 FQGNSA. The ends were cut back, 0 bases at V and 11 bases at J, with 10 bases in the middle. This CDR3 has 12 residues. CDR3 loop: CASSLAESRAFF. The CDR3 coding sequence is TGTGCCAGCAGCTTAGCAGAATCTAGGGCTTTCTTT.

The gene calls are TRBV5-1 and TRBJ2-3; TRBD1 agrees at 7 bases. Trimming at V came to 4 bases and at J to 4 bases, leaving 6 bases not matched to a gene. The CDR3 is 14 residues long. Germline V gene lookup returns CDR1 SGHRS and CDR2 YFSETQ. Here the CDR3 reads CASSEGQSPDTQYF. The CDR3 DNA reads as TGCGCCAGCAGCGAGGGACAGTCACCAGATACGCAGTATTTT. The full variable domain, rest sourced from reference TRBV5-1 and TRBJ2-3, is KAGVTQTPRYLIKTRGQQVTLSCSPISGHRSVSWYQQTPGQGLQFLFEYFSETQRNKGNFPGRFSGRQFSNSRSEMNVSTLELGDSALYLCASSEGQSPDTQYFGPGTRLTVL.

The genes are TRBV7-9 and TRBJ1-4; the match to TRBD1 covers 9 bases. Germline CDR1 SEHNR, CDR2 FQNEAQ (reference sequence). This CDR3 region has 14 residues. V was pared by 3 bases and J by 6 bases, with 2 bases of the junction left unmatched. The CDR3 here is CASSFRDRDEKLFF. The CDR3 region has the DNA TGTGCCAGCAGCTTCCGGGACAGGGATGAAAAACTGTTTTTT.